This is a list of T cell receptor beta chains from one sample in a study of blood T cell repertoires in COVID-19. The data were produced by immunoSEQ multiplex PCR, yet TCRdb's version contains in-frame clones alone and is incomplete. The sample shows about 340,000 clones, 80% to 90% of them seen only once. The sequencing sample was made of peripheral blood. The receptors originated from a woman between 50 and 59 years old with COVID-19, enrolled during active disease. The CDR3 runs from the conserved cysteine through the conserved F or W. Fields, in order: V gene, J gene, D gene, clone size, CDR3 DNA, CDR3 protein. D genes are given only for firm matches. Expanded clones are given a class, and other clones once, few, many or no size at all.

V gene: TRBV4-1
J gene: TRBJ2-1
D gene: TRBD1
clone size: -
CDR3 DNA: TGCGCCAGCAGCTACGACAGGGAAAAAAACTACAATGAGCAGTTCTTC
CDR3 protein: CASSYDREKNYNEQFF

V gene: TRBV7-2
J gene: TRBJ2-5
D gene: TRBD2
clone size: -
CDR3 DNA: TGTGCCAGCAGCTACGGGGGACTAGCGGGAGAGGGGCGAGAGACCCAGTACTTC
CDR3 protein: CASSYGGLAGEGRETQYF

V gene: TRBV7-6
J gene: TRBJ2-2
D gene: -
clone size: -
CDR3 DNA: TGTGCCAGCAGGGAAGTGGCGGGATTCAGCACCGGGGAGCTGTTTTTT
CDR3 protein: CASREVAGFSTGELFF

V gene: TRBV4-1
J gene: TRBJ1-4
D gene: TRBD1
clone size: -
CDR3 DNA: TGCGCCAGCAGCCAAGGACAGGGAGCCGGAACTAATGAAAAACTGTTTTTT
CDR3 protein: CASSQGQGAGTNEKLFF

V gene: TRBV3-1/TRBV3-2
J gene: TRBJ2-5
D gene: -
clone size: -
CDR3 DNA: TGTGCCAGCAGCCGGTGGGGAGAGGCACGAGAGACCCAGTACTTC
CDR3 protein: CASSRWGEARETQYF

V gene: TRBV2
J gene: TRBJ2-3
D gene: TRBD1
clone size: few
CDR3 DNA: TGTGCCAGCAGTCCCCGACAGGGCGGGACAGATACGCAGTATTTT
CDR3 protein: CASSPRQGGTDTQYF

V gene: TRBV6-5
J gene: TRBJ1-6
D gene: -
clone size: many
CDR3 DNA: TGTGCCAGCAGTTACGCCGACAGCACCAATTCACCCCTCCACTTT
CDR3 protein: CASSYADSTNSPLHF

V gene: TRBV2
J gene: TRBJ1-1
D gene: TRBD1
clone size: -
CDR3 DNA: TGTGCCAGCAGAAACCAGGGGGACACTGAAGCTTTCTTT
CDR3 protein: CASRNQGDTEAFF

V gene: TRBV10-1
J gene: TRBJ2-7
D gene: -
clone size: -
CDR3 DNA: TGCGCCAGCAGTGACTCGTTCGCTAGCTCCTACGAGCAGTACTTC
CDR3 protein: CASSDSFASSYEQYF

V gene: TRBV5-1
J gene: TRBJ2-1
D gene: -
clone size: -
CDR3 DNA: TGCGCCAGCAGTTATTCGGGGAGTGAGCAGTTCTTC
CDR3 protein: CASSYSGSEQFF

V gene: TRBV19
J gene: TRBJ1-3
D gene: TRBD1
clone size: -
CDR3 DNA: TGTGCCAGTAGGATCAATCAGGGACAGGGACAGGGGTATACTGGAAACACCATATATTTT
CDR3 protein: CASRINQGQGQGYTGNTIYF

V gene: TRBV10-3
J gene: TRBJ1-1
D gene: TRBD1
clone size: -
CDR3 DNA: TGTGCCATCACGGCAACAGGGGGAGCTGAAGCTTTCTTT
CDR3 protein: CAITATGGAEAFF

V gene: TRBV9
J gene: TRBJ1-1
D gene: TRBD1
clone size: -
CDR3 DNA: TGTGCCAGCAGACCCGGGACAGGGTGGAACACTGAAGCTTTCTTT
CDR3 protein: CASRPGTGWNTEAFF

V gene: TRBV18
J gene: TRBJ1-5
D gene: TRBD1
clone size: -
CDR3 DNA: TGTGCCAGCTCAGAGGGACAGCTTTGGGATCAGCCCCAGCATTTT
CDR3 protein: CASSEGQLWDQPQHF

V gene: TRBV7-3
J gene: TRBJ1-2
D gene: -
clone size: -
CDR3 DNA: TGTGCCAGCAGCTTAGGCAGGGTCTCTGGCTACACCTTC
CDR3 protein: CASSLGRVSGYTF

V gene: TRBV5-1
J gene: TRBJ2-1
D gene: -
clone size: -
CDR3 DNA: TGCGCCAGCAGGGTTAGCGGATACTACAATGAGCAGTTCTTC
CDR3 protein: CASRVSGYYNEQFF

V gene: TRBV16
J gene: TRBJ1-1
D gene: TRBD1
clone size: -
CDR3 DNA: TGTGCCAGCACCAGGGGGACAGGGGGCACTGAAGCTTTCTTT
CDR3 protein: CASTRGTGGTEAFF

V gene: TRBV11-3
J gene: TRBJ1-1
D gene: -
clone size: -
CDR3 DNA: TGTGCCAGCAGCAAAGCCCCCGGAGTCACTGAAGCTTTCTTT
CDR3 protein: CASSKAPGVTEAFF

V gene: TRBV3-1/TRBV3-2
J gene: TRBJ2-5
D gene: -
clone size: -
CDR3 DNA: TGTGCCAGCAGCTTAGGAGGGACCCAGTACTTC
CDR3 protein: CASSLGGTQYF

V gene: TRBV3-1/TRBV3-2
J gene: TRBJ2-7
D gene: -
clone size: many
CDR3 DNA: TGTGCCAGCAGCCAAGCGGCGGGAATGTCCTACGAGCAGTACTTC
CDR3 protein: CASSQAAGMSYEQYF

V gene: TRBV6-5
J gene: TRBJ2-2
D gene: -
clone size: -
CDR3 DNA: TGTGCCAGCAGTTACTTTTCACAGGGAGACGGGGAGCTGTTTTTT
CDR3 protein: CASSYFSQGDGELFF

V gene: TRBV4-2
J gene: TRBJ1-3
D gene: TRBD1
clone size: -
CDR3 DNA: TGTGCCAGCAGCCCACCGGGACAGGGAGCAAACACCATATATTTT
CDR3 protein: CASSPPGQGANTIYF

V gene: TRBV7-6
J gene: TRBJ2-1
D gene: TRBD2
clone size: -
CDR3 DNA: TGTGCCAGCAGCCCTAGGGCTAGAACGGGAGGAGGGTCCTACAATGAGCAGTTCTTC
CDR3 protein: CASSPRARTGGGSYNEQFF

V gene: TRBV7-9
J gene: TRBJ1-1
D gene: -
clone size: few
CDR3 DNA: TGTGCCAGCAGCTTGCAGGGCCACACTGAAGCTTTCTTT
CDR3 protein: CASSLQGHTEAFF

V gene: TRBV28
J gene: TRBJ1-2
D gene: -
clone size: -
CDR3 DNA: TGTGCCAGTGTTTCACAGGGCTACTATGGCTACACCTTC
CDR3 protein: CASVSQGYYGYTF

V gene: TRBV9
J gene: TRBJ1-3
D gene: -
clone size: -
CDR3 DNA: TGTGCCAGCAGCGTAGAGGAGGTCTCTGGAAACACCATATATTTT
CDR3 protein: CASSVEEVSGNTIYF

V gene: TRBV21-1
J gene: TRBJ1-1
D gene: -
clone size: -
CDR3 DNA: TGTGCCAGCAGCGACAGCGTTAAGAACACTGAAGCTTTCTTT
CDR3 protein: CASSDSVKNTEAFF

V gene: TRBV11-3
J gene: TRBJ1-2
D gene: -
clone size: -
CDR3 DNA: TGTGCCAGCAGCTTAGGGAGGGTTGTTTCGTATGGCTACACCTTC
CDR3 protein: CASSLGRVVSYGYTF

V gene: TRBV20-1
J gene: TRBJ2-2
D gene: TRBD2
clone size: -
CDR3 DNA: TGCAGTGCTAGTAAGGGACTAGTCCGCACCGGGGAGCTGTTTTTT
CDR3 protein: CSASKGLVRTGELFF

V gene: TRBV6-5
J gene: TRBJ1-3
D gene: TRBD1
clone size: once
CDR3 DNA: TGTGCCAGCAGTTATTTACAGGGGGGAAACACCATATATTTT
CDR3 protein: CASSYLQGGNTIYF

V gene: TRBV14
J gene: TRBJ1-1
D gene: -
clone size: -
CDR3 DNA: TGTGCCAGCAGCCAAGAGAACGGCGGGGCTTTCTTT
CDR3 protein: CASSQENGGAFF

V gene: TRBV5-8
J gene: TRBJ1-5
D gene: -
clone size: -
CDR3 DNA: TGTGCCAGCAGCTTGGCCTACTATAGCAATCAGCCCCAGCATTTT
CDR3 protein: CASSLAYYSNQPQHF

V gene: TRBV7-8
J gene: TRBJ1-2
D gene: -
clone size: few
CDR3 DNA: TGTGCCAGCAGCTTGACATCCGGCTATGGCTACACCTTC
CDR3 protein: CASSLTSGYGYTF

V gene: TRBV7-9
J gene: TRBJ2-1
D gene: -
clone size: -
CDR3 DNA: TGTGCCAGCAGCCATTTCAGGGCTGATGGGAATGAGCAGTTCTTC
CDR3 protein: CASSHFRADGNEQFF

V gene: TRBV11-3
J gene: TRBJ1-2
D gene: TRBD1
clone size: -
CDR3 DNA: TGTGCCAGCAGCTTAGGACCCGGACAGGGATCCAACTATGGCTACACCTTC
CDR3 protein: CASSLGPGQGSNYGYTF

V gene: TRBV15
J gene: TRBJ1-2
D gene: -
clone size: -
CDR3 DNA: TGTGCCACCAGCAGAGATGGCGGGGGCACAGGTATTAACTATGGCTACACCTTC
CDR3 protein: CATSRDGGGTGINYGYTF

V gene: TRBV5-5
J gene: TRBJ1-3
D gene: -
clone size: -
CDR3 DNA: TGTGCCAGCAGCACTGAGCCCTATGGAAACACCATATATTTT
CDR3 protein: CASSTEPYGNTIYF

V gene: TRBV15
J gene: TRBJ2-2
D gene: TRBD1
clone size: -
CDR3 DNA: TGTGCCACCAGCAGGGGACAGGGGGCCGGGAGCGGGGAGCTGTTTTTT
CDR3 protein: CATSRGQGAGSGELFF

V gene: TRBV10-1
J gene: TRBJ1-1
D gene: -
clone size: -
CDR3 DNA: TGCGCCAGCAGTTGGTCAGGGGCGAACACTGAAGCTTTCTTT
CDR3 protein: CASSWSGANTEAFF

V gene: TRBV18
J gene: TRBJ1-2
D gene: -
clone size: -
CDR3 DNA: TGTGCCAGCTCACCACCGGGGAGGGACGGCTATGGCTACACCTTC
CDR3 protein: CASSPPGRDGYGYTF

V gene: TRBV6-6
J gene: TRBJ1-4
D gene: TRBD1
clone size: few
CDR3 DNA: TGTGCCAGCAGTTACACAGGGGGCAATGAAAAACTGTTTTTT
CDR3 protein: CASSYTGGNEKLFF

V gene: TRBV6-5
J gene: TRBJ1-6
D gene: TRBD1
clone size: -
CDR3 DNA: TGTGCCAGCAGCCGCGACAGGGATCATTCACCCCTCCACTTT
CDR3 protein: CASSRDRDHSPLHF

V gene: TRBV29-1
J gene: TRBJ2-7
D gene: -
clone size: -
CDR3 DNA: TGCAGCGTTGGCGTCAGGGTATCCTACGAGCAGTACTTC
CDR3 protein: CSVGVRVSYEQYF

V gene: TRBV7-9
J gene: TRBJ2-7
D gene: -
clone size: -
CDR3 DNA: TGTGCCAGCAGCTCTATCCCGCCCTCCTACGAGCAGTACTTC
CDR3 protein: CASSSIPPSYEQYF

V gene: TRBV7-6
J gene: TRBJ2-2
D gene: -
clone size: -
CDR3 DNA: TGTGCCAGCAGCTTAGAAGAACATCGACTAGTGGGGCTTTCCGGGGAGCTGTTTTTT
CDR3 protein: CASSLEEHRLVGLSGELFF

V gene: TRBV7-7
J gene: TRBJ2-5
D gene: -
clone size: -
CDR3 DNA: TGTGCCAGCAGCTTCGACCCAGGTCCACAAGAGACCCAGTACTTC
CDR3 protein: CASSFDPGPQETQYF

V gene: TRBV6-5
J gene: TRBJ1-3
D gene: -
clone size: once
CDR3 DNA: TGTGCCAGCAAAAAAACAGGAACGGGAAACACCATATATTTT
CDR3 protein: CASKKTGTGNTIYF

V gene: TRBV5-5
J gene: TRBJ2-3
D gene: -
clone size: -
CDR3 DNA: TGTGCCAGCAGCTTGGCCAGGGTGTCAGATACGCAGTATTTT
CDR3 protein: CASSLARVSDTQYF